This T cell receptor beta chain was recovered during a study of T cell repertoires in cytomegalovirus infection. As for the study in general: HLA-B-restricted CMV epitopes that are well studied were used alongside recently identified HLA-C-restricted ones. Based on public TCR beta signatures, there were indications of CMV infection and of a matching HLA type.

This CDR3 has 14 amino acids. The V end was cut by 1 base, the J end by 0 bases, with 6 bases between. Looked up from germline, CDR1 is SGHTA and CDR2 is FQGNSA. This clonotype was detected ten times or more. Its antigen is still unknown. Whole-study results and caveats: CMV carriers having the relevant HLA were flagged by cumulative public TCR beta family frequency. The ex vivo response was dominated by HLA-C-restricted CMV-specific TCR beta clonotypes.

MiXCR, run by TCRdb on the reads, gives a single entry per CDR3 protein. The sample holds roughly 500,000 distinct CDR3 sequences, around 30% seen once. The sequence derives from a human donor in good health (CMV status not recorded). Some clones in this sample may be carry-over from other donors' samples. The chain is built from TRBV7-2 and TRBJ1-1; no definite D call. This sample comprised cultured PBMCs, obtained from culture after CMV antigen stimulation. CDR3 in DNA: TGTGCCAGCAGCTTAGTCGGAGTGAACACTGAAGCTTTCTTT. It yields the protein CASSLVGVNTEAFF. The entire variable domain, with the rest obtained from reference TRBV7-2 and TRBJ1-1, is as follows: GAGVSQSPSNKVTEKGKDVELRCDPISGHTALYWYRQSLGQGLEFLIYFQGNSAPDKSGLPSDRFSAERTGGSVSTLTIQRTQQEDSAVYLCASSLVGVNTEAFFGQGTRLTVV.